The rows below give T cell receptor beta chains drawn from one sample of a study of shared clonotypes between healthy human individuals. Clones were read by immunoSEQ multiplex PCR, and TCRdb kept only the in-frame ones, dropping some. The table has around 690,000 clones, around 90% seen once. Sequenced sample: memory CD8+ T cells from PBMCs. These receptors were collected from a man younger than 35 in good health. Some clones in this sample may be carry-over from other donors' samples. Both conserved end residues are part of each CDR3. The D gene is left open where the match is weak. Part of the rows lack a size; the others show once, few, many or a class for expanded clones.

>TRBJ2-7|14|NA|TRBV2|NA
TGTGCCAGCAGTGAAAGAGGTCCGGGCCACGAGCAGTACTTC
CASSERGPGHEQYF
>TRBJ2-7|15|NA|TRBV27|once
TGTGCCAGCAGTTTATCGCGGCTGATGACCTACGAGCAGTACTTC
CASSLSRLMTYEQYF
>TRBJ1-1|14|NA|TRBV6-1|NA
TGTGCCAGCAGTGGGGACACCTTGAACACTGAAGCTTTCTTT
CASSGDTLNTEAFF
>TRBJ2-2|16|NA|TRBV27|NA
TGTGCCAGCAGTTTTTCCGAGGGGCAGGGCACCGGGGAGCTGTTTTTT
CASSFSEGQGTGELFF
>TRBJ2-7|14|NA|TRBV6-5|NA
TGTGCCAGCAGTTATATCGGCAGGAGGAGCGAGCAGTACTTC
CASSYIGRRSEQYF
>TRBJ1-2|21|TRBD1|TRBV9|NA
TGTGCCAGCAGCGAAATTTTAACCCCGGGACAGGCCTACGCCCCATCGGATGGCTACACCTTC
CASSEILTPGQAYAPSDGYTF
>TRBJ1-4|15|NA|TRBV11-2|NA
TGTGCCAGCAGCCGTACAGGAGGTTCTAATGAAAAACTGTTTTTT
CASSRTGGSNEKLFF
>TRBJ1-4|15|TRBD1|TRBV28|NA
TGTGCCAGCAGGCGAGGGACAGGGGGAGGCGGAAAACTGTTTTTT
CASRRGTGGGGKLFF
>TRBJ2-6|15|NA|TRBV11-2|once
TGTGCCAGCAGCTTCAGGGGCTCTGGGGCCAACGTCCTGACTTTC
CASSFRGSGANVLTF
>TRBJ1-2|13|NA|TRBV28|NA
TGTGCCAGCAGTATATCTACAAACTATGGCTACACCTTC
CASSISTNYGYTF
>TRBJ2-1|17|TRBD2|TRBV14|NA
TGTGCCAGCAGCCGCACGAGGGGGACTAGCGGGACACGCGAGCAGTTCTTC
CASSRTRGTSGTREQFF
>TRBJ1-2|13|NA|TRBV29-1|once
TGCAGCGTTGAATGGGCCCGTAACTATGGCTACACCTTC
CSVEWARNYGYTF
>TRBJ2-7|16|NA|TRBV4-1|NA
TGCGCCAGCAGCCAGTCCTCAGCGGAACCCTTCTACGAGCAGTACTTC
CASSQSSAEPFYEQYF
>TRBJ1-5|14|NA|TRBV5-1|NA
TGCGCCAGCAGCGCCGGGTCCCCCAATCAGCCCCAGCATTTT
CASSAGSPNQPQHF
>TRBJ2-3|16|NA|TRBV14|NA
TGTGCCAGCAGCCAAGAAGGTACCATTAGCACAGATACGCAGTATTTT
CASSQEGTISTDTQYF
>TRBJ1-1|15|TRBD1|TRBV7-9|NA
TGTGCCAGCAGCCAGATACAGGGGGCTTGGACTGAAGCTTTCTTT
CASSQIQGAWTEAFF
>TRBJ2-2|16|TRBD1|TRBV5-1|NA
TGCGCCAGCAGCCCGAGACAGGGGGCAGGCACCGGGGAGCTGTTTTTT
CASSPRQGAGTGELFF
>TRBJ2-1|15|NA|TRBV28|NA
TGTGCCAGCAGTTTATTGGTACCCTCCTACAATGAGCAGTTCTTC
CASSLLVPSYNEQFF
>TRBJ1-4|14|NA|TRBV6-5|NA
TGTGCCAGCAGCTCTTATTTTCCAGGGCCCAAACTGTTTTTT
CASSSYFPGPKLFF
>TRBJ2-7|14|NA|TRBV9|NA
TGTGCCAGCAGCGACCGGGACTCTCCCTACGAGCAGTACTTC
CASSDRDSPYEQYF
>TRBJ2-5|12|NA|TRBV28|NA
TGTGCCAGCAAAAGGGGGATGGAGACCCAGTACTTC
CASKRGMETQYF
>TRBJ1-5|14|NA|TRBV19|NA
TGTGCCAGTAGTATTAGAGATAGCAATCAGCCCCAGCATTTT
CASSIRDSNQPQHF
>TRBJ2-5|13|TRBD1|TRBV6-5|NA
TGTGCCAGCACTGGAGACAGGGGGCAGACCCAGTACTTC
CASTGDRGQTQYF
>TRBJ2-2|15|NA|TRBV7-3|NA
TGTGCCAGCAGCCCCCGCGACGTGGCGGCCGGGGAGCTGTTTTTT
CASSPRDVAAGELFF
>TRBJ2-1|15|NA|TRBV5-4|NA
TGTGCCAGCAGCTTGTCAGGGGAAGCCTACAATGAGCAGTTCTTC
CASSLSGEAYNEQFF
>TRBJ2-7|13|NA|TRBV28|NA
TGTGCCAGCAGTTTACTTAGATCGTACGAGCAGTACTTC
CASSLLRSYEQYF
>TRBJ2-7|15|TRBD2|TRBV28|NA
TGTGCCAGCAGTTTCCGGACTAGCGGGAGTCCCGAGCAGTACTTC
CASSFRTSGSPEQYF
>TRBJ1-4|14|NA|TRBV28|NA
TGTGCCAGCAGTTTTTATTCAGGGTTAGAAAAACTGTTTTTT
CASSFYSGLEKLFF
>TRBJ2-3|18|TRBD2|TRBV27|NA
TGTGCCAGCAGTGCCCGTAGCGGGAGGCCGGGGTTTGCAGATACGCAGTATTTT
CASSARSGRPGFADTQYF
>TRBJ2-7|12|NA|TRBV11-2|NA
TGTGCCAGCAGCTTAGCTTTCTACGAGCAGTACTTC
CASSLAFYEQYF
>TRBJ1-1|17|TRBD1|TRBV7-8|NA
TGTGCCAGCAGCTTAGTTGGGACAGGGGCGGATAACACTGAAGCTTTCTTT
CASSLVGTGADNTEAFF
>TRBJ1-1|11|NA|TRBV19|NA
TGTGCCACCCTCCGGAGCACTGAAGCTTTCTTT
CATLRSTEAFF
>TRBJ1-1|13|TRBD1|TRBV7-7|NA
TGTGCCAGCAGCCCCACAGGGGGAACTGAAGCTTTCTTT
CASSPTGGTEAFF
>TRBJ1-5|15|TRBD1|TRBV4-1|NA
TGCGCCAGCAGCCAAGGGAGGGGGCCGAATCAGCCCCAGCATTTT
CASSQGRGPNQPQHF
>TRBJ1-1|15|NA|TRBV11-2|NA
TGTGCCAGCAGCCCCCCGGGACGCACGAACACTGAAGCTTTCTTT
CASSPPGRTNTEAFF
>TRBJ1-5|16|TRBD1|TRBV6-6|NA
TGTGCCAGCAGTTACTCGAGGACAGGGAATTTGCAGCCCCAGCATTTT
CASSYSRTGNLQPQHF
>TRBJ2-3|14|NA|TRBV6-9|NA
TGTGCCAGACTTAGAGCGGCCCGGGCGGATACGCAGTATTTT
CARLRAARADTQYF
>TRBJ2-7|14|NA|TRBV13|NA
TGTGCCAGCAGCTTTTTGACAGGCTCCTACGAGCAGTACTTC
CASSFLTGSYEQYF
>TRBJ2-5|12|NA|TRBV25-1|few
TGTGCCAGCAGTGGACTCGGGGAGACCCAGTACTTC
CASSGLGETQYF
>TRBJ1-1|13|NA|TRBV29-1|NA
TGCAGCGTTGAAGCCGGCGGTTACACTGAAGCTTTCTTT
CSVEAGGYTEAFF
>TRBJ2-2|16|TRBD2|TRBV9|NA
TGTGCCAGCAGCGTATCTCGGCTAGCGGGCGCCGGGGAGCTGTTTTTT
CASSVSRLAGAGELFF
>TRBJ1-2|11|NA|TRBV12-5|NA
TGTGCTAGTGGCCAAGGGGAGAGCTACACCTTC
CASGQGESYTF
>TRBJ1-5|14|TRBD1|TRBV29-1|NA
TGCAGCGTTGGTCCAGGGGGAGAAGATCAGCCCCAGCATTTT
CSVGPGGEDQPQHF
>TRBJ2-2|15|NA|TRBV30|NA
TGTGCCTGGAGTACCGGGGCAGTCAGTCCCGGGGAGCTGTTTTTT
CAWSTGAVSPGELFF
>TRBJ2-5|14|NA|TRBV2|NA
TGTGCCAGCAGCCCGGGACACCTCCAAGAGACCCAGTACTTC
CASSPGHLQETQYF
>TRBJ1-4|17|NA|TRBV2|NA
TGTGCCAGCTCAAAAGGACAGCGTTGGGCAACTAATGAAAAACTGTTTTTT
CASSKGQRWATNEKLFF
>TRBJ2-7|13|NA|TRBV19|NA
TGTGCCAGCCAGGGACGGAAGGCCTACGAGCAGTACTTC
CASQGRKAYEQYF
>TRBJ1-4|16|TRBD1|TRBV11-3|NA
TGTGCCAGCACCAAGGGGGCCGGTGCGGCTAATGAAAAACTGTTTTTT
CASTKGAGAANEKLFF
>TRBJ1-1|15|NA|TRBV5-1|NA
TGCGCCAGCAGCTTGGCCCCTCGGGGCCCTCCTGAAGCTTTCTTT
CASSLAPRGPPEAFF
>TRBJ1-1|13|TRBD1|TRBV7-2|NA
TGTGCCAGCAGCGCCGGGACAGCCACTGAAGCTTTCTTT
CASSAGTATEAFF
>TRBJ2-1|16|TRBD2|TRBV27|NA
TGTGCCAGCAGTTTATCTAGCGGGAGTGGCTACAATGAGCAGTTCTTC
CASSLSSGSGYNEQFF
>TRBJ1-5|14|TRBD1|TRBV9|NA
TGTGCCAGTTCCGACAGGGATAGCAATCAGCCCCAGCATTTT
CASSDRDSNQPQHF
>TRBJ2-1|13|NA|TRBV28|NA
TGTGCCAGCAGTCTCCAGAGAGCCAATGAGCAGTTCTTC
CASSLQRANEQFF